This T cell receptor beta chain was retrieved from a study of T cells expressing NK-cell markers. Germline CDR1 reads SGHRS; CDR2 reads YFSETQ. The CDR3 totals 18 residues. Reanalyzing the 5' RACE reads, TCRdb keeps one entry per CDR3 protein, without DNA. In all, the sample yields approximately 420,000 distinct CDR3 sequences. Sequencing was performed on blood T cells: a sorted CD56 or NKG2C T cell subset, CD4+ or CD8+ T cells, or bulk PBMC T cells (not recorded which). The chain employs TRBV5-1 and TRBJ2-3; as DNA is missing, the TRBD2 call by TCRdb cannot be tested. This TCR was recovered from a woman between 45 and 60 years old in good health. CDR3 loop: CASSLVRGTSGPTDTQYF.